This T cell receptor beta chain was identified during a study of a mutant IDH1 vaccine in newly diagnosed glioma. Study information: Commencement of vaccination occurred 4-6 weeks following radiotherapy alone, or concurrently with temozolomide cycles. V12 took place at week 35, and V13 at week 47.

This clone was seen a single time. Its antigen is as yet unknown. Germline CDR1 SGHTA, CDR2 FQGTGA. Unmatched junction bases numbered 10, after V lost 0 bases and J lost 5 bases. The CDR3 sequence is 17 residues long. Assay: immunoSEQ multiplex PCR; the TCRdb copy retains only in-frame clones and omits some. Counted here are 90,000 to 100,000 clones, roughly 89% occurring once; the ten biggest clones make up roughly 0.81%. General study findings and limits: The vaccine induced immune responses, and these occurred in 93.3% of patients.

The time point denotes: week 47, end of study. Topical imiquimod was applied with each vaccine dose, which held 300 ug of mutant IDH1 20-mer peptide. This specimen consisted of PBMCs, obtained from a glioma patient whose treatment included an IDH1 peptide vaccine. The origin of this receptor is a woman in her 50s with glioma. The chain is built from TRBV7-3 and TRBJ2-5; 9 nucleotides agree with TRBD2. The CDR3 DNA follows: TGTGCCAGCAGCTTAACGGTATCGCGGAGCGGGGGGGAGACCCAGTACTTC. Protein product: CASSLTVSRSGGETQYF.